Below, 24 T cell receptor beta chains from the same sample are listed, as sequenced in a study of T cell repertoires in cytomegalovirus infection (dated by TCRdb to about 2019). This sample was sequenced with an Illumina HiSeq 1500. Starting from the raw public reads, TCRdb applied fastp trimming at Q25, assembled clones with MiXCR and retained in-frame beta chains. Each entry merges the rows of one CDR3 protein and shows their most common DNA and genes. The sample records approximately 320,000 distinct CDR3 sequences, 9% to 9.5% of which are singletons. About 4.5% of the sample is held by the ten biggest clonotypes. Sequenced sample: PBMCs. The receptors shown here come from a human donor in good health (CMV status not recorded). Some clones in this sample may be carry-over from other donors' samples.

There are a few counts of this clonotype. V is TRBV11-2 and J is TRBJ2-7; D is unresolved. V shed 2 bases and J shed 2 bases, with 7 bases lying between them. In germline, CDR1 is SGHAT, CDR2 FQNNGV. The CDR3 is 13 amino acids. The CDR3 protein is CASSLTRAYEQYF. DNA for the CDR3: TGTGCCAGCAGCTTAACCAGAGCCTACGAGCAGTACTTC.

The rearrangement uses TRBV6-6 and TRBJ2-5; D is unclear. Germline CDR1 MNHNY, CDR2 SVGAGI (reference sequence). Deletions cut 5 bases from V and 5 bases from J, with 15 bases between. This CDR3 has 14 amino acids. In DNA form, the CDR3 reads TGTGCCAGCAGTCCCCTTAGCCCCGGGGAGACCCAGTACTTC. Amino acids: CASSPLSPGETQYF.

The table lists this clonotype with a few counts. The rearrangement uses TRBV9 and TRBJ2-1; 9 positions match TRBD2. The CDR3 is 15 residues long. V dropped 4 bases and J dropped 6; count of bases not matched to a gene: 8. Germline CDR1 reads SGDLS; CDR2 reads YYNGEE. This CDR3 reads CASSIAGVPPNEQFF. DNA of the CDR3: TGTGCCAGCAGCATAGCGGGAGTCCCGCCCAATGAGCAGTTCTTC.

This clonotype came up a few times. The chain joins TRBV7-9 to TRBJ2-7; TRBD1 might be the D (6 bases). Trimming took 5 bases from V and 3 from J, leaving 17 bases between them. The CDR3 covers 15 residues. Germline V lookup: CDR1 SEHNR, CDR2 FQNEAQ (reference sequence). The CDR3 nucleotides read TGTGCCAGCAGCCGAATTTGGGACAACGGCTACGAGCAGTACTTC. Residues: CASSRIWDNGYEQYF.

A few counts support this clonotype. The chain links TRBV4-2 to TRBJ1-6; no definite D call. Germline CDR1 reads LGHNA; CDR2 reads YNFKEQ. Trimming left V 0 bases short and J 10 bases short, with 16 bases between. This CDR3 contains 16 residues. CDR3 sequence reads: CASSQDSASPGSPLHF. CDR3 DNA: TGTGCCAGCAGCCAAGATTCGGCGTCACCGGGATCACCCCTCCACTTT.

This clonotype has just a few counts. V usage is TRBV6-5 and J usage is TRBJ2-4; 10 nucleotides match TRBD2. Trimming at V came to 11 bases and at J to 7 bases, leaving 14 bases not matched to a gene. Germline V gene lookup returns CDR1 MNHEY and CDR2 SVGAGI. CDR3 length: 15 amino acids. The CDR3 nucleotides are TGTGCCCCGGGACTAGCGCGGTCCTGGGGGAACATTCAGTACTTC. Its translation: CAPGLARSWGNIQYF.

This clonotype was seen repeatedly, ten times or more. The rearrangement links TRBV7-8 to TRBJ1-2; 8 bases map to TRBD1. The CDR3 loop spans 16 amino acids. Looked up from germline, CDR1 is SGHVS and CDR2 is FQNEAQ. J gave up 4 bases and V 3 bases, and 10 bases lay outside the gene matches. The CDR3 here is CASSLSTGANPYGYTF. The CDR3 DNA is TGTGCCAGCAGCTTGTCGACAGGGGCGAACCCCTATGGCTACACCTTC.

In this sample, this clonotype turned up a few times. The chain combines TRBV7-6 with TRBJ2-7, with a possible D match to TRBD2 (5 bases). With 1 base removed from V and 4 bases from J, the gap between germline ends came to 14 bases. Germline V lookup: CDR1 SGHVS, CDR2 FNYEAQ. CDR3 size: 15 residues. The CDR3, as DNA: TGTGCCAGCAGCTTAGGGCCCCTGGGAGTATACGAGCAGTACTTC. Protein sequence: CASSLGPLGVYEQYF.

This clonotype was seen a few times. Written as DNA, the CDR3 is TGTGCCAGCAGCTTGAAGGGGACAGGGTATCGGGAGCAGTACTTC. This gives the protein CASSLKGTGYREQYF. The genes are TRBV5-5 and TRBJ2-7, with 9 bases identical to TRBD1. The CDR3 is 15 residues long. Germline V gives CDR1 SGHKS, CDR2 YYEKEE (reference sequence). The J segment lost 7 bases and the V segment lost 1 base, leaving 9 bases of the junction unmatched.

This clonotype was seen ten or more times. The J gene is TRBJ1-5, the V gene TRBV7-2; a possible D gene is TRBD1 (6 bases). The CDR3 has 17 amino acids. V lost 1 base to trimming and J lost 6 bases, with 19 bases between them. The germline CDR1 and CDR2 sequences are SGHTA and FQGNSA. The CDR3 spells CASSLGGVGGQRQPQHF. The CDR3 nucleotides read TGTGCCAGCAGCTTAGGGGGCGTCGGGGGGCAACGTCAGCCCCAGCATTTT.

This clonotype turned up a few times. Here the CDR3 reads CASSESRGNNSPLHF. CDR3 coding DNA: TGTGCCAGCAGTGAATCGCGGGGGAATAATTCACCCCTCCACTTT. The chain combines TRBV2 with TRBJ1-6; possibly TRBD1 for D (5 bases). CDR1 SNHLY and CDR2 FYNNEI come from the germline V gene. V shed 2 bases and J shed 5 bases, with 10 bases lying between them. This CDR3 is built from 15 residues.

This clonotype was seen repeatedly, ten times or more. The chain combines TRBV7-2 with TRBJ2-2, with TRBD2 matching over 8 bases. The length of the CDR3 is 16 residues. The J segment lost 7 bases and the V segment lost 6 bases, leaving 13 bases of the junction unmatched. In germline, CDR1 is SGHTA, CDR2 FQGNSA. CDR3 nucleotide sequence: TGTGCCAGCAGTCCCGGGGATAGCGGGACTGGCGGGGAGCTGTTTTTT. This sequence encodes CASSPGDSGTGGELFF.

The J gene is TRBJ2-1, the V gene TRBV5-1; TRBD2 matches at 8 bases. CDR3 length: 16 residues. V lost 2 bases to trimming and J lost 2 bases; unmatched junction nucleotides: 6. Looked up from germline, CDR1 is SGHRS and CDR2 is YFSETQ. CDR3 in amino acids: CASSLGSGDPYNEQFF. CDR3 bases: TGCGCCAGCAGCTTAGGTAGCGGGGATCCCTACAATGAGCAGTTCTTC.

This clonotype was observed a handful of times. The CDR3 region is CASSLLQGRDTIYF. As DNA, the CDR3 is TGTGCCAGCAGTTTACTCCAAGGTAGAGACACCATATATTTT. V and J are TRBV28 and TRBJ1-3; D call uncertain. Germline values: CDR1 MDHEN, CDR2 SYDVKM. The CDR3 sequence is 14 residues long. Trimming cost V 2 bases and J 8 bases, with 13 bases left between them.

This sequence joins TRBV20-1 and TRBJ2-7, with D perhaps matching TRBD2 (5 bases). CDR3 size: 11 residues. The germline CDR1 and CDR2 sequences are DFQATT and SNEGSKA (reference sequence). The V end was cut by 5 bases, the J end by 3 bases, with 8 bases between. The CDR3 loop reads CSASRDYEQYF. The CDR3 DNA reads as TGCAGTGCTTCCCGGGACTACGAGCAGTACTTC.

This clonotype came up many times. The chain recombines TRBV12-3 or TRBV12-4 with TRBJ2-1; 7 bases agree with TRBD2. CDR3 size: 14 residues. Unmatched junction bases numbered 7, after V lost 6 bases and J lost 5 bases. CDR3 sequence (DNA): TGTGCCAGCAGCGGGTCTAGCGGACACAATGAGCAGTTCTTC. It specifies CASSGSSGHNEQFF.

The genes are TRBV12-3 or TRBV12-4 and TRBJ1-2; unclear D gene. CDR3 length equals 14 residues. V lost 5 bases, J lost 8 bases, and 18 bases lay in between. This CDR3 is CASSRSGPLLGYTF. The CDR3 DNA reads as TGTGCCAGCAGTCGGAGCGGGCCCTTACTAGGCTACACCTTC.

The chain has TRBV20-1 and TRBJ2-2; 9 bases fit TRBD1. V was clipped by 8 bases and J by 5 bases; unmatched bases: 12. The germline gives CDR1 DFQATT, CDR2 SNEGSKA (reference sequence). CDR3 length: 15 amino acids. The CDR3 spells CSTTRGTGRTGELFF. In DNA form, the CDR3 reads TGCAGTACAACCCGGGGGACAGGGAGGACCGGGGAGCTGTTTTTT.

This clonotype has ten or more counts. J is TRBJ2-7 and V is TRBV7-2; possible D gene TRBD2, 7 bases. Trimming cost V 0 bases and J 7 bases, with 16 bases left between them. CDR3 length: 15 amino acids. The germline gives CDR1 SGHTA, CDR2 FQGNSA. The CDR3 sequence: CASSLARGGGGEQYF. In DNA form, the CDR3 reads TGTGCCAGCAGCTTAGCGCGAGGGGGGGGGGGAGAGCAGTACTTC.

The chain combines TRBV7-3 with TRBJ2-7, with TRBD1 identical over 10 bases. CDR1 is SGHTA, CDR2 FQGTGA, per germline. Trimming cost V 5 bases and J 0 bases; bases outside gene matches: 10. This CDR3 spans 17 amino acids. The CDR3 bases are TGTGCCAGCAGCCGACAGAGGGGGACAGGGGACTCCTACGAGCAGTACTTC. The encoded protein is CASSRQRGTGDSYEQYF.

This chain joins TRBV19 and TRBJ2-4; D uncertain. This CDR3 is 13 amino acids long. V shed 3 bases and J shed 0 bases, with 3 bases lying between them. From germline, CDR1 is LNHDA and CDR2 SQIVND (reference sequence). The DNA for the CDR3 is TGTGCCAGTAGTATGACAGCCAAAAACATTCAGTACTTC. This translates into CASSMTAKNIQYF.

In this sample, this clonotype turned up many times. The V gene is TRBV7-2, the J gene TRBJ1-5; D is ambiguous. The germline gives CDR1 SGHTA, CDR2 FQGNSA. V was shortened by 4 bases and J by 3 bases, with 7 bases between the two germline ends. The CDR3 length is 13 residues. The CDR3 coding sequence is TGTGCCAGCAGCTCGGGCCCCAATCAGCCCCAGCATTTT. Residues: CASSSGPNQPQHF. The full variable domain, with the rest looked up from reference TRBV7-2 and TRBJ1-5, is GAGVSQSPSNKVTEKGKDVELRCDPISGHTALYWYRQSLGQGLEFLIYFQGNSAPDKSGLPSDRFSAERTGGSVSTLTIQRTQQEDSAVYLCASSSGPNQPQHFGDGTRLSIL.

This clonotype showed up many times. V usage is TRBV7-2 and J usage is TRBJ2-7; 11 bases align to TRBD2. The germline V gene has CDR1 SGHTA and CDR2 FQGNSA. The CDR3 consists of 15 residues. J gave up 6 bases and V 1 base, and 5 bases lay outside the gene matches. DNA of the CDR3: TGTGCCAGCAGCTTAGATACTAGCGGGAGCGGCGAGCAGTACTTC. Amino acids: CASSLDTSGSGEQYF. Complete variable domain (other parts from reference TRBV7-2 and TRBJ2-7): GAGVSQSPSNKVTEKGKDVELRCDPISGHTALYWYRQSLGQGLEFLIYFQGNSAPDKSGLPSDRFSAERTGGSVSTLTIQRTQQEDSAVYLCASSLDTSGSGEQYFGPGTRLTVT.

This clonotype has only a few counts. The gene calls are TRBV4-2 and TRBJ2-6; the D gene is possibly TRBD1 (6 bases). CDR1 and CDR2 from the germline V gene are LGHNA and YNFKEQ. Trimming removed 3 bases at V and 0 bases at J, with 12 bases between. CDR3 length: 17 residues. CDR3 protein: CASSHEGVGSGANVLTF. Here the CDR3 DNA reads TGTGCCAGCAGCCATGAGGGGGTGGGCTCTGGGGCCAACGTCCTGACTTTC.